These 4 T cell receptor beta chains were all obtained from the same sample, sequenced in a study of CD8 T cells in Susac syndrome. An input of roughly 0.5 to 1 ug of RNA was subjected to reverse transcription using random hexamers. TCRdb passed the immunoSEQ multiplex PCR reads through MiXCR, listing each CDR3 protein once. The data contain fewer than 350,000 distinct CDR3 sequences, approximately 91% of them singletons. Sequenced input: CD8+ T cells from PBMCs. The receptors come from a human donor with multiple sclerosis.

The rearrangement joins TRBV6-1 to TRBJ2-7; D possibly corresponds to TRBD2 (7 bases). Germline V CDR1 and CDR2: MNHNS, SASEGT. Trimming took off 6 bases at V and 0 bases at J, with 12 bases between the two ends. The CDR3 is made up of 14 amino acids. This CDR3 reads CASSEGGSSYEQYF. The DNA for the CDR3 is TGTGCCAGCAGCGAGGGGGGGAGCTCCTACGAGCAGTACTTC.

The rearrangement uses TRBV6-1 and TRBJ2-3, with 7 bases aligning to TRBD2. Germline CDR1 MNHNS, CDR2 SASEGT. The CDR3 runs 14 residues. With 5 bases clipped from V and 3 bases from J, the junction kept 5 bases outside the gene matches. The CDR3 coding sequence is TGTGCCAGCAGTCCGGGACTAACTACAGATACGCAGTATTTT. Protein: CASSPGLTTDTQYF.

The V call is TRBV9, the J call TRBJ2-1; D gene ambiguous. V was cut by 0 bases and J by 0 bases, with 13 bases left in between. This CDR3 has 17 residues. CDR1 and CDR2 from the germline V gene are SGDLS and YYNGEE. The CDR3 nucleotides are TGTGCCAGCAGCGTAGGACGCGGCCTGAGCTCCTACAATGAGCAGTTCTTC. Amino acids: CASSVGRGLSSYNEQFF.

The gene calls are TRBV19 and TRBJ2-5; 7 nucleotides match TRBD2. Germline CDR1 reads LNHDA; CDR2 reads SQIVND (reference sequence). The V gene end was trimmed by 9 bases and the J gene end by 3 bases; junction bases not matched to a gene: 7. This CDR3 comprises 13 residues. The DNA for the CDR3 is TGTGCCAGCAGTCTAGCGGTCGAAGAGACCCAGTACTTC. Translation: CASSLAVEETQYF.